The present T cell receptor (beta chain) was sequenced within a study of high-grade serous ovarian cancer treatment subgroups. Profiled with immunoSEQ multiplex PCR; TCRdb holds only in-frame clones, not every one. The table has around 4,800 clones, 65% to 70% seen once. Tumor samples were taken before definitive surgery or chemotherapy. This CDR3 has 16 residues. CDR1 is SGHRS and CDR2 is YFSETQ in the germline V gene. The V segment lost 2 bases and the J segment 6 bases; nucleotides outside the gene matches: 9. Specimen: tumor tissue. This sequence joins TRBV5-1 and TRBJ2-2, with TRBD1 identical over 8 bases. The source of this sequence is a human donor with high-grade serous ovarian cancer. The CDR3 protein is CASSFPTGDVPGELFF. CDR3 nucleotide sequence: TGCGCCAGCAGCTTTCCGACAGGGGATGTCCCCGGGGAGCTGTTTTTT.